These T cell receptor beta chains were read from a single sample in a study of blood T cell repertoires in COVID-19. The assay was immunoSEQ multiplex PCR, and TCRdb's table has in-frame clones only and misses some. The sample has 40,000 to 50,000 clones, 70% to 90% seen once; the top ten hold roughly 14%. The sequencing sample was made of peripheral blood. The receptors were sampled from a human donor in a cohort sampled during active COVID-19. The donor label of this sample is uncertain. Both conserved end residues are part of each CDR3. Each record gives: clone size, D gene, V gene, J gene, CDR3 DNA, CDR3 protein. A D gene is named only where the DNA matches it firmly. Size tells how often a clone was seen (once, few, many) or the class of an expanded clone, and some rows leave it out.

>NA|TRBD1|TRBV5-1|TRBJ2-3
TGCGCCAGCGCGGCCTGGGACAGACCAGATACGCAGTATTTT
CASAAWDRPDTQYF
>NA|NA|TRBV19|TRBJ2-2
NA
CASSELRAGELFF
>NA|TRBD2|TRBV7-9|TRBJ2-1
TGTGCCAGCAGCTTGACTAGCGGGGCTAACATTGAGCAGTTCTTC
CASSLTSGANIEQFF
>few|TRBD1|TRBV6-5|TRBJ2-7
TGTGCCAGCAGTTACCTCGACAGGGGCTCCTACGAGCAGTACTTC
CASSYLDRGSYEQYF
>NA|NA|TRBV5-4|TRBJ1-1
TGTGCCAGCAGCCTAAGTCCCGAGTACACTGAAGCTTTCTTT
CASSLSPEYTEAFF
>NA|TRBD2|TRBV29-1|TRBJ2-3
TGCAGCGTCGCCGGGACTAGCGGGGGGGCAACAGATACGCAGTATTTT
CSVAGTSGGATDTQYF
>NA|NA|TRBV5-5|TRBJ1-5
TGTGCCAGCAGCTTCGGGGACACACAAAATCAGCCCCAGCATTTT
CASSFGDTQNQPQHF
>NA|NA|TRBV9|TRBJ2-3
TGTGCCAGCAGCGTAGGTTTCGGCACAGATACGCAGTATTTT
CASSVGFGTDTQYF
>NA|NA|TRBV6-5|TRBJ1-3
TGTGCCAGCAGTTACCAGGGTCATGGAAACACCATATATTTT
CASSYQGHGNTIYF
>NA|TRBD1|TRBV6-6|TRBJ1-2
TGTGCCAGCACCATGACAGGGAACTATGGCTACACCTTC
CASTMTGNYGYTF
>NA|TRBD2|TRBV9|TRBJ2-2
TGTGCCAGCAGCGTATTGAGCGGGGGAAACACCGGGGAGCTGTTTTTT
CASSVLSGGNTGELFF
>NA|NA|TRBV19|TRBJ1-6
TGTGCCAGTAGGACCCAGGGGCAAACCTATAATTCACCCCTCCACTTT
CASRTQGQTYNSPLHF
>NA|TRBD2|TRBV19|TRBJ2-2
TGTGCCAGTAGTATATTTTCGGGACTAGCGGCGACCGGGGAGCTGTTTTTT
CASSIFSGLAATGELFF
>NA|NA|TRBV3-1/TRBV3-2|TRBJ2-7
TGTGCCAGCAGCCAGGGACTTCCCTACGAGCAGTACTTC
CASSQGLPYEQYF
>NA|NA|TRBV6-1|TRBJ1-4
TGTGCCAGCAGTGAAAGGGGTGAAAAACTGTTTTTT
CASSERGEKLFF
>NA|NA|TRBV6-2/TRBV6-3|TRBJ1-2
TGTGCCAGCAGTACCCGTCAGGGCCCCGCTCAAGGCTACACCTTC
CASSTRQGPAQGYTF
>NA|NA|TRBV4-3|TRBJ1-6
TGCGCCAGCAGCCAAGTCCAGGGATATAATTCACCCCTCCACTTT
CASSQVQGYNSPLHF
>NA|NA|TRBV7-8|TRBJ2-5
TGTGCCACCGAACCGAAAGCGGAACAAGAGACCCAGTACTTC
CATEPKAEQETQYF
>NA|NA|TRBV10-3|TRBJ2-1
TGTGCCATCAGAAGACAGGTAGGGGACAATGAGCAGTTCTTC
CAIRRQVGDNEQFF
>few|NA|TRBV27|TRBJ1-6
TGTGCCAGCAGTTTATCGGGCAATTCCCTTTCACCCCTCCACTTT
CASSLSGNSLSPLHF
>NA|NA|TRBV5-8|TRBJ2-1
TGTGCCAGCAGCTTGGGGTGGCAGGTGTCCTACAATGAGCAGTTCTTC
CASSLGWQVSYNEQFF
>once|TRBD2|TRBV27|TRBJ2-2
TGTGCCAGCAGTAGTCGTCTAGCGGGGGGTGGCGGGGAGCTGTTTTTT
CASSSRLAGGGGELFF
>NA|TRBD1|TRBV9|TRBJ2-5
TGTGCCAGCAGCGGGGACAGGGGGCTCGGGGAGACCCAGTACTTC
CASSGDRGLGETQYF
>once|NA|TRBV5-1|TRBJ2-5
TGCGCCAGCAGCTTGGACGTCGGGGAGACCCAGTACTTC
CASSLDVGETQYF
>NA|TRBD1|TRBV7-3|TRBJ1-5
TGTGCCAGCAGCTTGGCAGGGGGCGGCAATCAGCCCCAGCATTTT
CASSLAGGGNQPQHF
>NA|TRBD1|TRBV7-2|TRBJ2-7
TGTGCCAGCAGCTTAGTTGGGACAGGGTCCTACGAGCAGTACTTC
CASSLVGTGSYEQYF
>NA|NA|TRBV20-1|TRBJ1-6
TGCAGTGCTAGTGGCCAGGGAAATTCACCCCTCCACTTT
CSASGQGNSPLHF
>NA|NA|TRBV3-1/TRBV3-2|TRBJ1-2
TGTGCCAGCAGCCAAGAGGCCTATGGCTACACCTTC
CASSQEAYGYTF
>NA|NA|TRBV11-2|TRBJ1-5
TGTGCCAGCAGCTTACCAGGGGTAGGTCGCAATCAGCCCCAGCATTTT
CASSLPGVGRNQPQHF
>NA|TRBD2|TRBV7-6|TRBJ2-7
TGTGCCAGCAGCTCTCCGGGGACTAGCGGGGGGGAAACCTACGAGCAGTACTTC
CASSSPGTSGGETYEQYF
>NA|NA|TRBV4-2|TRBJ1-4
TGTGCCAGCAGCCAAGAAGGAGGGATGGGTGAAAAACTGTTTTTT
CASSQEGGMGEKLFF
>few|NA|TRBV5-6|TRBJ1-2
TGTGCCAGCAGCTTGGTTGGGCAGGAAGGCTATGGCTACACCTTC
CASSLVGQEGYGYTF
>NA|TRBD1|TRBV14|TRBJ1-4
TGTGCCAGCAGCCAAGGTGGACAGGGGGTTGAAAAACTGTTTTTT
CASSQGGQGVEKLFF
>NA|TRBD1|TRBV5-1|TRBJ2-1
TGCGCCAGCAGCACCCGGGACAGGGAGGGAAATGAGCAGTTCTTC
CASSTRDREGNEQFF